A selection of T cell receptor beta chains follows, all from one sample in a study of long-term antiretroviral therapy in people with HIV. Produced via immunoSEQ multiplex PCR; TCRdb's table is partial and in-frame only. This table has 30,000 to 40,000 clones, around 79% appearing once. The sample here was unsorted PBMCs, taken 1.9 years after starting antiretroviral therapy. The source is a man aged 18 to 35 with HIV. Both conserved end residues are part of each CDR3. The D gene is left open where the match is weak. Only some rows state a clone size, as once, few, many or a class for expanded clones.

TRBJ1-1	TRBD1	.	TRBV5-1	TGCGCCAGCAGCTTGACCCGGACAGGGTATGAAGCTTTCTTT	CASSLTRTGYEAFF
TRBJ2-7	TRBD1	.	TRBV19	TGTGCCAGTAGTAACCGGGACAGTGCGTACTTC	CASSNRDSAYF
TRBJ1-2	.	.	TRBV13	TGTGCCAGCAGCTTCACTGGGGGTGGCTACACCTTC	CASSFTGGGYTF
TRBJ2-3	TRBD1	.	TRBV11-3	TGTGCCAGCAGCTTGCTGGGACAGGGCACAGATACGCAGTATTTT	CASSLLGQGTDTQYF
TRBJ1-5	.	.	TRBV10-3	TGTGCCATCAGTGAGTTAGACCAGGGCTGGAATCAGCCCCAGCATTTT	CAISELDQGWNQPQHF
TRBJ1-4	.	few	TRBV2	TGTGCCACCGCCCAATCAAGACAGGAGGAAAAACTGTTTTTT	CATAQSRQEEKLFF
TRBJ1-5	.	.	TRBV28	TGTGCCAGCAGTTTTAAACGGGTGGCAGGGGCAACTCCGGGCAATCAGCCCCAGCATTTT	CASSFKRVAGATPGNQPQHF
TRBJ1-3	.	.	TRBV6-5	TGTGCCAGCAGTTACCTTGGAGATCTCGGAAACACCATATATTTT	CASSYLGDLGNTIYF
TRBJ2-3	.	.	TRBV9	TGTGCCAGCAGCGTGTATTCCGGGGATACGCAGTATTTT	CASSVYSGDTQYF
TRBJ1-3	.	.	TRBV5-6	TGTGCCAGCAGCTTGCCTTACTACGACTCTGGAAACACCATATATTTT	CASSLPYYDSGNTIYF
TRBJ2-5	.	.	TRBV6-5	TGTGCCAGCAGTTCCGGACCGGGATCGGCCCAGTACTTC	CASSSGPGSAQYF
TRBJ1-4	TRBD1	.	TRBV27	TGTGCCAGCAGTCATGACAGGGGGAACGAAAAACTGTTTTTT	CASSHDRGNEKLFF
TRBJ1-1	.	.	TRBV7-8	TGTGCCAGCAGCTATTATCTTACCGGGACTGAAGCTTTCTTT	CASSYYLTGTEAFF
TRBJ2-3	.	.	TRBV28	TGTGCCAGCAGTCCTGGCGGGTGGAGAACAGATACGCAGTATTTT	CASSPGGWRTDTQYF
TRBJ2-3	.	.	TRBV7-7	TGTGCTAGCAGCCTTGGACAGAGCACAGATACGCAGTATTTT	CASSLGQSTDTQYF
TRBJ2-2	TRBD1	.	TRBV5-4	TGTGCCAGCAGCTTCTCCGGGACAGGGCCCACCGGGGAGCTGTTTTTT	CASSFSGTGPTGELFF
TRBJ2-7	.	.	TRBV7-2	TGTGCCAGCAGCTTCGAGGGGGGGGGACCATACGAGCAGTACTTC	CASSFEGGGPYEQYF
TRBJ2-5	.	.	TRBV18	TGTGCCAGCACTTTAAGCGCCGGGGAGACCCAGTACTTC	CASTLSAGETQYF
TRBJ1-1	.	.	TRBV11-2	TGTGCCAGCAGCTTAGATCTGGGGTTCGGTGAAGCTTTCTTT	CASSLDLGFGEAFF
TRBJ1-1	.	.	TRBV10-3	TGTGCCATCAGTGTGGGGGGGCAAGAGGGTGAAGCTTTCTTT	CAISVGGQEGEAFF
TRBJ2-5	TRBD2	once	TRBV7-2	TGTGCCAGCAGCTTGAACAAGGGAGGGGAGACCCAGTACTTC	CASSLNKGGETQYF
TRBJ1-2	.	.	TRBV29-1	TGCAGCGTTCGGACAGCGCCTTTGGGCTACACCTTC	CSVRTAPLGYTF
TRBJ2-5	.	.	TRBV2	TGTGCCAGCATGACTGACAGGCAGCAAGAGACCCAGTACTTC	CASMTDRQQETQYF
TRBJ1-6	.	once	TRBV6-1	TGTGCCAGCAGTGAAGAAGGGGGGGGTGGTTCACCCCTCCACTTT	CASSEEGGGGSPLHF
TRBJ2-1	TRBD1	.	TRBV25-1	TGTGCCAGCAGCCCGACAGGGCAGGGCAATGAGCAGTTCTTC	CASSPTGQGNEQFF
TRBJ1-6	.	few	TRBV7-9	TGTGCCAGCAGCTTATATGGGCAGGAGGTCCACTTT	CASSLYGQEVHF